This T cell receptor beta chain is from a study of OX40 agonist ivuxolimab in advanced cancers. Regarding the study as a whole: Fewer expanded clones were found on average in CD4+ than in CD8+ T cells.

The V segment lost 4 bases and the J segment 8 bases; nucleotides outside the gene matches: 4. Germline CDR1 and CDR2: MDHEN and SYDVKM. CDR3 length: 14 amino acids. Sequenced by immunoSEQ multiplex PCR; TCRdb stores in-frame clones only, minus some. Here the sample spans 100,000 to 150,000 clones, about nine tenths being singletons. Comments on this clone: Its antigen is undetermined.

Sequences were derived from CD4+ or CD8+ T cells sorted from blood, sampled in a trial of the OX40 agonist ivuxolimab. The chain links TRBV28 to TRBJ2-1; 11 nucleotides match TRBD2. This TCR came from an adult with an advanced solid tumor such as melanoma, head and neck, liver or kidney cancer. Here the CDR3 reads CASSSTSGRDEQFF. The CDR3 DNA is TGTGCCAGCAGTTCCACTAGCGGGAGAGATGAGCAGTTCTTC.